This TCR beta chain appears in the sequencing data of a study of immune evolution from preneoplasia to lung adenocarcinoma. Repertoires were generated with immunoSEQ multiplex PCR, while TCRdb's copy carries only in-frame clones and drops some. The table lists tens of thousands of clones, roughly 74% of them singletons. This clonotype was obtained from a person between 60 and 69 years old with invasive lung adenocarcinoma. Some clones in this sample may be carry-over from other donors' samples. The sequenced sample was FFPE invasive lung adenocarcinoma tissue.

In nucleotides, the CDR3 is TGTGCCAGCAGCTTGGACGCCAGGGGGACGCAGTATTTT. Amino acids: CASSLDARGTQYF. The chain is built from TRBV11-2 and TRBJ2-3, with TRBD1 matching over 7 bases. Germline CDR1 is SGHAT and CDR2 is FQNNGV. V was clipped by 3 bases and J by 9 bases; unmatched bases: 6. The CDR3 runs 13 residues.